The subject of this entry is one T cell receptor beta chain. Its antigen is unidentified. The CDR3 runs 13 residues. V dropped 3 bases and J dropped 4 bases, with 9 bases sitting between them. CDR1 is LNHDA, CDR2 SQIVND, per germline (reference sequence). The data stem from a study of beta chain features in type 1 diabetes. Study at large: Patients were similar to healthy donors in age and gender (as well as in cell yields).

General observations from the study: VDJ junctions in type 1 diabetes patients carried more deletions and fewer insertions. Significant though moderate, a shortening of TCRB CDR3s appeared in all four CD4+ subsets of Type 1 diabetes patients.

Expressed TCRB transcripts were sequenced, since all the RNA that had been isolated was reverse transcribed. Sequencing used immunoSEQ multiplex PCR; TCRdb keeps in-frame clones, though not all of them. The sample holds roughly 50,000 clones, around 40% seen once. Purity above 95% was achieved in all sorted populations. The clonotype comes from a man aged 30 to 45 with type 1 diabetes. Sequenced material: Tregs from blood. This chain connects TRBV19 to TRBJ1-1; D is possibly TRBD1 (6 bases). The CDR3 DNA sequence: TGTGCCAGTAGTATGAGGGGGGGCACTGAAGCTTTCTTT. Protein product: CASSMRGGTEAFF.